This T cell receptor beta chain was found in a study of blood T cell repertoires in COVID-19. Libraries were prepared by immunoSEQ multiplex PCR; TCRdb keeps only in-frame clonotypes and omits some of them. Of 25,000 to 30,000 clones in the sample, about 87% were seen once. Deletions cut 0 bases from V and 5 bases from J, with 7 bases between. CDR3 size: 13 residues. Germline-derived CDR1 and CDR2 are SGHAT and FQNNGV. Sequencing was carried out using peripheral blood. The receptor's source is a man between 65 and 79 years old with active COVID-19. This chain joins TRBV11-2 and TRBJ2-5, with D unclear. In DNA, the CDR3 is TGTGCCAGCAGCTTAGAATCGTCGGAGACCCAGTACTTC. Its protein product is CASSLESSETQYF.